The 26 T cell receptor beta chains reported below all come from one sample, sequenced in a study of shared T cell receptors in the human thymus. Clones were sequenced by immunoSEQ multiplex PCR, and TCRdb holds only the in-frame ones, with some missing. The sample includes about 400,000 clones, 85% to 95% of them seen just once. The sequencing input was thymocytes. Source of these receptors: a human donor.

The chain combines TRBV27 with TRBJ2-1, with TRBD1 matching 7 bases. The germline CDR1 and CDR2 sequences are MNHEY and SMNVEV (reference sequence). J gave up 5 bases and V 4 bases, and 20 bases lay outside the gene matches. The CDR3 is 19 amino acids. The CDR3 nucleotides are TGTGCCAGCAGTTCCCCCACAGGGGCTTTTGTGGGGCCCAACAATGAGCAGTTCTTC. It is translated as CASSSPTGAFVGPNNEQFF.

This chain joins TRBV28 and TRBJ1-5; no clear D. CDR3 length: 15 amino acids. Trimming left V 6 bases short and J 4 bases short, with 16 bases between. Germline V lookup: CDR1 MDHEN, CDR2 SYDVKM. Written as DNA, the CDR3 is TGTGCCAGCAGCAGCGATTTCGCTTCAAATCAGCCCCAGCATTTT. Its protein product is CASSSDFASNQPQHF.

V is TRBV5-1 and J is TRBJ2-3; tentatively, D is TRBD2 (5 bases). Germline CDR1 reads SGHRS; CDR2 reads YFSETQ. The CDR3 extends over 16 amino acids. V was pared by 3 bases and J by 4 bases, with 18 bases between. The CDR3 region is CASSCEAPGVPDTQYF. CDR3 nucleotides: TGCGCCAGCAGCTGCGAGGCGCCCGGGGTTCCAGATACGCAGTATTTT.

This clone has a single count. The junction differs from germline at one of its ends, possibly a read error. This rearrangement joins TRBV29-1 to TRBJ1-5; D remains unclear. The germline V gene has CDR1 SQVTM and CDR2 ANQGSEA. CDR3 length: 13 amino acids. Here the CDR3 DNA reads TGCAGCGTTGCCGACACCTCTAATCGGCCCCAGCATTTT. It yields the protein CSVADTSNRPQHF.

The rearrangement joins TRBV19 to TRBJ2-7; TRBD1 is a possible D gene (6 bases). V lost 1 base and J 1 base, leaving 11 bases between the germline ends. This CDR3 has 15 amino acids. Germline CDR1 is LNHDA and CDR2 is SQIVND (reference sequence). This chain's CDR3 is CASSIGTEHSYEQYF. The CDR3 coding sequence is TGTGCCAGTAGTATAGGGACAGAACATTCCTACGAGCAGTACTTC.

The CDR3, as DNA: TGTGCCAGCAGCCTGACATGGACAGGGGTTTACTCTGGAAACACCATATATTTT. Protein: CASSLTWTGVYSGNTIYF. This chain connects TRBV28 to TRBJ1-3; 9 bases map to TRBD1. V lost 6 bases, J lost 0 bases, and 12 bases stayed unmatched. The CDR3 covers 18 residues. CDR1 and CDR2 (germline): MDHEN, SYDVKM.

This clone was detected only a few times. The gene calls are TRBV15 and TRBJ2-1; TRBD2 might be the D (5 bases). The CDR3 totals 14 residues. CDR1 is LNHNV and CDR2 is YYDKDF in the germline V gene (reference sequence). V dropped 2 bases and J dropped 9 bases, with 14 bases sitting between them. CDR3 DNA sequence: TGTGCCACCAGCAGACTAGCACCGGTAGGTGAGCAGTTCTTC. Translation gives CATSRLAPVGEQFF.

This chain uses TRBV28 with TRBJ2-3; 15 bases agree with TRBD2. The length of the CDR3 is 17 residues. Losses at the gene ends were 4 bases for V and 0 bases for J; bases not matched to a gene: 2. Germline values: CDR1 MDHEN, CDR2 SYDVKM. The CDR3 sequence is CASSWTSGRASTDTQYF. In DNA form, the CDR3 reads TGTGCCAGCAGTTGGACTAGCGGGAGGGCTAGCACAGATACGCAGTATTTT.

This chain connects TRBV21-1 to TRBJ1-5; TRBD1 is the table's D call, not checked against the DNA. TRBV21-1 is marked as a pseudogene. The CDR3 has 18 amino acids. The DNA for the CDR3 is TGTGCCAGCAGCAAAACCGTCGAAATGGACAGGCGGGATCAGCCCCAGCATTTT. Translating it yields CASSKTVEMDRRDQPQHF.

The chain has TRBV10-3 and TRBJ1-1; D is unresolved. Germline CDR1 and CDR2: ENHRY and SYGVKD. The CDR3 is 12 amino acids. V was trimmed by 8 bases and J by 6 bases, leaving 13 bases between them. The CDR3 DNA follows: TGTGCCATCCTATCTCCCTGGCCTGAAGCTTTCTTT. Translating gives CAILSPWPEAFF.

The J gene is TRBJ1-5, the V gene TRBV7-2; the D is unclear. Deletions cut 6 bases from V and 5 bases from J, with 17 bases between. CDR3 length: 15 residues. CDR1 is SGHTA, CDR2 FQGNSA, per germline. CDR3 region: CASSLVPGSHQPQHF. CDR3 DNA: TGTGCCAGCAGTCTCGTGCCGGGGAGCCATCAGCCCCAGCATTTT.

The DNA for the CDR3 is TGTGCCAGCAGCCCAGGGGAGAAGACCCAGTACTTC. Translation: CASSPGEKTQYF. The V gene is TRBV11-2, the J gene TRBJ2-5; a weak D match, TRBD1 (6 bases). Germline V gives CDR1 SGHAT, CDR2 FQNNGV. CDR3 length: 12 residues. The germline V and J ends were trimmed by 5 bases and 6 bases, with 10 bases remaining between them.

The rearrangement joins TRBV29-1 to TRBJ2-3; tentatively, D is TRBD1 (6 bases). V lost 8 bases to trimming and J lost 0 bases, with 15 bases between them. The CDR3 covers 14 residues. From germline, CDR1 is SQVTM and CDR2 ANQGSEA. The CDR3 is CSITGFPSTDTQYF. Here the CDR3 DNA reads TGCAGCATTACAGGGTTCCCTAGCACAGATACGCAGTATTTT.

The chain uses TRBV7-9 and TRBJ2-3; D is unresolved. CDR1 is SEHNR, CDR2 FQNEAQ, per germline (reference sequence). V shed 11 bases and J shed 4 bases, with 16 bases lying between them. The CDR3 sequence is 13 residues long. CDR3 DNA sequence: TGTGCCGGAGAAGTTCTTGGCTCAGATACGCAGTATTTT. It yields the protein CAGEVLGSDTQYF.

Comments on this clone: The sample holds other DNA sequences that translate to the same CDR3. This chain uses TRBV20-1 with TRBJ2-7; D gene ambiguous. V shed 3 bases and J shed 3 bases, with 6 bases lying between them. The V gene's germline CDR1 is DFQATT and CDR2 SNEGSKA (reference sequence). This CDR3 has 11 residues. CDR3 region: CSARVGYEQYF. For the CDR3, the DNA is TGCAGTGCTAGGGTCGGCTACGAGCAGTACTTC.

The gene calls are TRBV19 and TRBJ2-1; TRBD1 might be the D (6 bases). Germline V CDR1 and CDR2: LNHDA, SQIVND (reference sequence). This CDR3 is 12 amino acids long. Between the trimmed V and J ends, which lost 9 bases and 5 bases, there was a span of 11 bases. This CDR3 reads CASQGTNNEQFF. CDR3 DNA: TGTGCCAGCCAGGGGACCAACAATGAGCAGTTCTTC.

The chain links TRBV27 to TRBJ1-1; 8 nucleotides line up with TRBD1. Germline trimming cut 8 bases from V and 1 base from J; bases unmatched to any gene: 12. CDR3 length: 16 amino acids. Germline assignment: CDR1 MNHEY and CDR2 SMNVEV (reference sequence). The CDR3 region has the DNA TGTGCCAGCTCCCTCGACAGGGGAGTCAGGAACACTGAAGCTTTCTTT. Its protein product is CASSLDRGVRNTEAFF.

The chain couples TRBV27 to TRBJ2-1; D gene ambiguous. V lost 5 bases to trimming and J lost 0 bases, with 14 bases between them. The length of the CDR3 is 16 residues. Germline V gene data show CDR1 as MNHEY and CDR2 as SMNVEV (reference sequence). CDR3 residues: CASSPHRRASYNEQFF. CDR3 nucleotide sequence: TGTGCCAGCAGTCCCCACCGGCGTGCCTCCTACAATGAGCAGTTCTTC.

This chain links TRBV7-9 with TRBJ1-2; D uncertain. Germline V gene data show CDR1 as SEHNR and CDR2 as FQNEAQ (reference sequence). The V and J ends lost 1 base and 8 bases respectively, with 14 bases between them. CDR3 size: 14 residues. The CDR3 DNA follows: TGTGCCAGCAGCTTAGAGGACGGTATGGGAGGCTACACCTTC. Encoded protein: CASSLEDGMGGYTF.

This clone was recorded only once. The J gene is TRBJ2-5, the V gene TRBV6-1; TRBD2 agrees at 11 bases. This CDR3 region has 14 residues. Unmatched junction bases numbered 9, after V lost 10 bases and J lost 5 bases. Germline V lookup: CDR1 MNHNS, CDR2 SASEGT. The CDR3, as DNA: TGTGCCACACTACTAGCGGGAGCTTGGGAGACCCAGTACTTC. As protein: CATLLAGAWETQYF.

The V and J genes are TRBV18 and TRBJ2-5, with a possible D match to TRBD2 (7 bases). The CDR3 loop spans 18 amino acids. Germline CDR1 and CDR2: KGHSH and LQKENI. The V end lost 2 bases, the J end lost 0 bases, and 19 bases lay between the germline ends. The CDR3 protein is CASSPLRGPRSNQETQYF. The CDR3 coding sequence is TGTGCCAGCTCACCATTGCGGGGGCCGCGATCCAACCAAGAGACCCAGTACTTC.

This chain links TRBV4-2 with TRBJ2-7; 12 nucleotides align to TRBD2. This CDR3 region has 18 residues. The trim removed 0 bases at V and 3 bases at J, leaving 9 bases unmatched. The germline V gene encodes CDR1 LGHNA and CDR2 YNFKEQ. The CDR3 DNA reads as TGTGCCAGCAGCCAAGATCCCACTAGCGGGAGGTATTACTACGAGCAGTACTTC. Its protein is CASSQDPTSGRYYYEQYF.

This clone was detected once. The V gene is TRBV7-9, the J gene TRBJ2-7, with TRBD2 matching 9 bases. Germline CDR1 SEHNR, CDR2 FQNEAQ (reference sequence). The ends lost 2 bases at V and 4 bases at J; junction bases unmatched: 9. This CDR3 has 16 amino acids. CDR3 in amino acids: CASSLPKREVAYEQYF. The DNA for the CDR3 is TGTGCCAGCAGCTTACCCAAGCGGGAGGTTGCTTACGAGCAGTACTTC.

The chain uses TRBV12-5 and TRBJ2-1; weak D call: TRBD1 (6 bases). The CDR3 length is 14 residues. The germline V gene encodes CDR1 LGHNT and CDR2 FRNRAP. V was shortened by 5 bases and J by 6 bases, with 14 bases between the two germline ends. The CDR3 DNA follows: TGTGCTAGTGGTGAAGGCCTAGGGGGCAATGAGCAGTTCTTC. It is translated as CASGEGLGGNEQFF. Looking up the rest from reference TRBV12-5 and TRBJ2-1 gives the full variable domain: DARVTQTPRHKVTEMGQEVTMRCQPILGHNTVFWYRQTMMQGLELLAYFRNRAPLDDSGMPKDRFSAEMPDATLATLKIQPSEPRDSAVYFCASGEGLGGNEQFFGPGTRLTVL.

V is TRBV9 and J is TRBJ2-1; D could derive from TRBD1 or TRBD2 (6 bases each). The V end lost 7 bases, the J end lost 0 bases, and 14 bases lay between the germline ends. The CDR3 is 15 residues long. Germline V gene sequence: CDR1 SGDLS, CDR2 YYNGEE. This CDR3 is CASGEGGSSYNEQFF. The CDR3 DNA sequence: TGTGCCAGCGGCGAGGGGGGAAGCTCCTACAATGAGCAGTTCTTC.

This clone was counted a few times. The chain combines TRBV30 with TRBJ2-4; tentatively, D is TRBD2 (6 bases). The CDR3 is 14 residues long. Per germline, CDR1 GTSNPN and CDR2 SVGIG (reference sequence). The V end lost 3 bases, the J end lost 0 bases, and 9 bases lay between the germline ends. CDR3 sequence reads: CAWRGLLAKNIQYF. The CDR3 coding sequence is TGTGCCTGGAGGGGACTTCTAGCCAAAAACATTCAGTACTTC.